A selection of T cell receptor beta chains follows, all from one sample in a study of tumour-infiltrating T cells in Burkitt lymphoma. Using immunoSEQ multiplex PCR, the repertoire was profiled, and TCRdb retains in-frame clones only, with some absent. Of some 4,600 clones listed, around four fifths are singletons. What was sequenced was tumor tissue. Every receptor here comes from a human donor with diffuse large B-cell lymphoma. Some clones in this sample may be carry-over from other donors' samples. The CDR3 runs from the conserved cysteine through the conserved F or W. The D gene is left open where the match is weak. Clone sizes are given selectively: once, few, many, or a class where the clone is expanded.

>NA|TRBV6-4|TRBD1|TRBJ1-1
TGTGCCAGCAGTGACTCCGGGACAGGGGCCAAGGTAGCTTTCTTT
CASSDSGTGAKVAFF
>NA|TRBV5-1|NA|TRBJ2-1
TGCGCCAGCAGCTTCTCTGCAGGGGCCAGCTCCTACAATGAGCAGTTCTTC
CASSFSAGASSYNEQFF
>NA|TRBV29-1|TRBD1|TRBJ1-1
TGCAGCGTTGAAGGTGGACAGGGGAACACTGAAGCTTTCTTT
CSVEGGQGNTEAFF
>NA|TRBV9|TRBD2|TRBJ2-3
TGTGCCAGCAGCTACCCAGCGGGGGGAAGCGCAGATACGCAGTATTTT
CASSYPAGGSADTQYF
>NA|TRBV7-3|TRBD2|TRBJ2-7
TGTGCCAGCAGCTTAAGCGGCGGGAGGGCCCACGAGCAGTACTTC
CASSLSGGRAHEQYF
>NA|TRBV11-2|TRBD1|TRBJ1-2
TGTGCCAGCAGTCGACAGGGAAACTATGGCTACACCTTC
CASSRQGNYGYTF
>NA|TRBV30|TRBD1|TRBJ2-3
TGTGCCTGGACCCGGGACAGGGGGACGGATACGCAGTATTTT
CAWTRDRGTDTQYF
>NA|TRBV7-2|NA|TRBJ2-7
TGTGCCAGCAGCTTGACCCCGGGTTCCTACGAGCAGTACTTC
CASSLTPGSYEQYF
>NA|TRBV9|NA|TRBJ1-1
TGTGCCAGCAGCACAGGGTCTTCTGAAGCTTTCTTT
CASSTGSSEAFF
>once|TRBV7-9|TRBD2|TRBJ2-1
TGTGCCAGCAGCCCCTCACGACTAGCGGGAGAAAGGGGTGAGCAGTTCTTC
CASSPSRLAGERGEQFF
>NA|TRBV30|TRBD1|TRBJ1-3
TGTGCCTGGAGGAGGGGGCGATACGATTCTGGAAACACCATATATTTT
CAWRRGRYDSGNTIYF
>NA|TRBV29-1|NA|TRBJ1-2
TGCAGCGTTGATAAGGATTTCAACTATGGCTACACCTTC
CSVDKDFNYGYTF
>NA|TRBV2|NA|TRBJ2-1
TGTGCCAGCATCCCCTCCAGCGGCTACAATGAGCAGTTCTTC
CASIPSSGYNEQFF
>NA|TRBV30|TRBD1|TRBJ1-4
TGTGCCTGGAGTTCGGACAGGCTGGGGGAAAAACTGTTTTTT
CAWSSDRLGEKLFF
>NA|TRBV7-9|NA|TRBJ1-6
TGTGCCAGCAGCGGTGGGGGGAGAGGTTCCTATAATTCACCCCTCCACTTT
CASSGGGRGSYNSPLHF
>NA|TRBV5-4|NA|TRBJ2-2
TGTGCCAGCAGCTTGCAGCGTCCCACCGGGGAGCTGTTTTTT
CASSLQRPTGELFF
>NA|TRBV5-8|TRBD2|TRBJ2-3
TGTGCCAGCACCTCCCCGGCTAGCGGGCCCACAGATACGCAGTATTTT
CASTSPASGPTDTQYF
>NA|TRBV10-1|NA|TRBJ1-3
TGCGCCAGCAGTGTGAGCTCTGGAAACACCATATATTTT
CASSVSSGNTIYF
>NA|TRBV18|TRBD2|TRBJ2-5
TGTGCCAGCTCGCAACTAGCGGGAGAGGATGAAGGCCAAGAGACCCAGTACTTC
CASSQLAGEDEGQETQYF
>NA|TRBV18|TRBD1|TRBJ1-4
TGTGCCAGCTCACCGACAGGGCCTAATGAAAAACTGTTTTTT
CASSPTGPNEKLFF
>NA|TRBV15|TRBD2|TRBJ2-7
TGTGCCACCAGCAGAGATCGGACTAGCGGCTACGAGCAGTACTTC
CATSRDRTSGYEQYF
>NA|TRBV7-9|NA|TRBJ2-5
TGTGCCAGCAGCTTAGAAGGGGGCGGGATAGAGACCCAGTACTTC
CASSLEGGGIETQYF
>few|TRBV13|NA|TRBJ2-5
TGTGCCAGCAGCTTCCGGGACTCCGAGACCCAGTACTTC
CASSFRDSETQYF
>NA|TRBV4-2|TRBD2|TRBJ2-2
TGTGTCAGCAGCCAAGCGCCTAGCGGGGGGTCTGGGGCCGGGGAGCTGTTTTTT
CVSSQAPSGGSGAGELFF
>NA|TRBV6-1|TRBD1|TRBJ2-1
TGTGCCAGCAGCTTGATTTGGGACAGCTACAATGAGCAGTTCTTC
CASSLIWDSYNEQFF
>NA|TRBV7-8|NA|TRBJ1-6
TGTGCCAGCAGCTTAAATCCAGACTCACCCCTCCACTTT
CASSLNPDSPLHF
>NA|TRBV10-2|NA|TRBJ1-2
TGCGCCAGCAGTGACGGCCGCGGGGGGGGTGGCTACACCTTC
CASSDGRGGGGYTF
>NA|TRBV30|TRBD1|TRBJ1-1
TGTGCCTGGACCCGACAGGGGGCTACTGAAGCTTTCTTT
CAWTRQGATEAFF
>NA|TRBV2|TRBD1|TRBJ2-7
TGTGCCAGCAGTGAAGCGCTTCTAGGACAGGTCAGCTTCTGGCAGTACTTC
CASSEALLGQVSFWQYF
>NA|TRBV5-1|NA|TRBJ1-5
TGCGCCAGCAGCAAAGGGGACGGCCTATATAGCAATCAGCCCCAGCATTTT
CASSKGDGLYSNQPQHF